This T cell receptor beta chain stems from a study of CD8+ T cells in alopecia areata. Study-wide findings and caveats: Lesional scalp exceeded normal scalp in clonality, especially in alopecia totalis/universalis. Normal-skin resident alphabeta T cells also appear among scalp sample sequences.

V lost 6 bases to trimming and J lost 4 bases; unmatched junction nucleotides: 5. CDR3 size: 13 residues. CDR1 and CDR2 (germline): MDHEN, SYDVKM. A FACSAria was used to sort CD4+ and CD8+ T cells. These cells came from PBMCs. With respect to this clone: Its specificity is unknown.

The sequencing template was cDNA reverse transcribed from extracted RNA. Only in-frame clones appear in the TCRdb table, and some are missing; sequencing was by immunoSEQ multiplex PCR. The sample includes about 98,000 clones, roughly 47% seen only once; the top ten take about 0.79%. The V gene is TRBV28, the J gene TRBJ1-1; 7 bases align to TRBD1. The sample consisted of CD4+ T cells sorted from blood. The sequence derives from a human donor with alopecia areata. Here the CDR3 reads CASRRGLGTEAFF. DNA of the CDR3: TGTGCCAGCAGAAGGGGGCTCGGCACTGAAGCTTTCTTT.